This T cell receptor beta chain was captured in a study of Ad26.COV2.S vaccination and SARS-CoV-2 variants. Overall study context: Intramuscular Ad26.COV2.S at 5x10^10 or 1x10^11 viral particles.

Only in-frame clones appear in the TCRdb table, and some are missing; sequencing was by immunoSEQ multiplex PCR. The table lists approximately 480,000 clones, roughly 85% of them singletons. General study points: Analyses of TCR breadth and depth may have underestimated total T cell responses.

Germline assignment: CDR1 MNHEY and CDR2 SMNVEV (reference sequence). The CDR3 spans 13 residues. V was shortened by 5 bases and J by 0 bases, with 6 bases between the two germline ends. With respect to this clone: The antigen is undetermined.

Treatment specified: around 19 received Ad26.COV2.S at low or high dose, single or two shots; 5 received placebo; per-sample allocation not given. Day 63 after the first injection of vaccine or placebo was the sampling time. Recruitment in Boston yielded a donor of adult age, 18-55 years. Sequences were derived from peripheral blood, sampled in a trial of Ad26.COV2.S vaccine versus placebo. This rearrangement joins TRBV27 to TRBJ2-3; D not certain. The source of this sequence is a person between 18 and 65 years old who received the Ad26.COV2.S COVID-19 vaccine or a placebo. The CDR3 here is CASSGPSTDTQYF. CDR3 DNA: TGTGCCAGCAGTGGACCTAGCACAGATACGCAGTATTTT.